These 25 T cell receptor beta chains share one sample of origin, sequenced in a study of spatial heterogeneity in lung cancer. TCRdb ran MiXCR on the 5' RACE reads and lists one entry per CDR3 protein. Among about 75,000 distinct CDR3 sequences listed, more than 10% were seen once. Time point given: sample taken at primary tumor resection. Sequencing was performed on whole RNA extracted from tumor and nontumor lung tissue, or from frozen PBMC, and the material was left unsorted. The sequenced sample was PBMCs, obtained at surgery. Receptor source: a male donor with early-stage non-small cell lung cancer.

This clonotype was recorded many times. This chain links TRBV6-6 with TRBJ2-2; 7 bases fit TRBD1. Germline V CDR1 and CDR2: MNHNY, SVGAGI (reference sequence). This CDR3 is 15 amino acids long. Unmatched junction bases numbered 3, after V lost 5 bases and J lost 0 bases. CDR3 bases: TGTGCCAGCAGTCAGGACAGGTCGAACACCGGGGAGCTGTTTTTT. Protein product: CASSQDRSNTGELFF.

The chain uses TRBV7-9 and TRBJ2-5; D gene uncertain. Germline V lookup: CDR1 SEHNR, CDR2 FQNEAQ (reference sequence). The ends were cut back, 5 bases at V and 2 bases at J, with 9 bases in the middle. CDR3 length equals 13 residues. The CDR3 nucleotides are TGTGCCAGCAGCCTAGACTGGCAAGAGACCCAGTACTTC. It translates to CASSLDWQETQYF.

This clonotype came up many times. This sequence joins TRBV7-9 and TRBJ2-7; the D is unclear. Trimming left V 5 bases short and J 0 bases short, with 11 bases between. Per germline, CDR1 SEHNR and CDR2 FQNEAQ (reference sequence). The CDR3 is 14 residues long. The CDR3 DNA reads as TGTGCCAGCAGCACCTTGAGCAGCTCCTACGAGCAGTACTTC. Residues: CASSTLSSSYEQYF.

This clonotype showed up many times. The V gene is TRBV3-1, the J gene TRBJ2-1, with D perhaps TRBD2 (5 bases). The CDR3 is 17 residues long. Trimming pared 3 bases from V and 2 bases from J, leaving 17 bases between. Germline CDR1 is LGHDT and CDR2 is YNNKEL (reference sequence). The CDR3 region is CASSHTLAPRAYNEQFF. For the CDR3, the DNA is TGTGCCAGCAGCCACACGCTAGCTCCAAGGGCCTACAATGAGCAGTTCTTC.

In this sample, this clonotype turned up a few times. V gene TRBV7-8 combines with J gene TRBJ2-2; D gene unclear. This CDR3 has 15 residues. Germline loops: CDR1 SGHVS, CDR2 FQNEAQ. Trimming pared 5 bases from V and 5 bases from J, leaving 15 bases between. The CDR3 is CASSLGRRGTGELFF. DNA for the CDR3: TGTGCCAGCAGCCTTGGGCGACGAGGAACCGGGGAGCTGTTTTTT.

This clonotype came up many times. V gene TRBV29-1 combines with J gene TRBJ1-5; D call uncertain. Trimming removed 6 bases at V and 4 bases at J, with 22 bases between. The germline V gene has CDR1 SQVTM and CDR2 ANQGSEA. The length of the CDR3 is 16 residues. CDR3 DNA: TGCAGCGTACTCCTGGGAGGAGACGGTTCTAATCAGCCCCAGCATTTT. Protein product: CSVLLGGDGSNQPQHF.

The rearrangement uses TRBV7-9 and TRBJ1-4, with D unresolved. CDR3 length: 12 amino acids. Germline CDR1 reads SEHNR; CDR2 reads FQNEAQ (reference sequence). V lost 9 bases to trimming and J lost 5 bases, with 10 bases between them. Here the CDR3 reads CARDGPNEKLFF. The CDR3 DNA follows: TGTGCCAGAGACGGACCCAATGAAAAACTGTTTTTT.

Many counts were recorded for this clonotype. The chain couples TRBV9 to TRBJ2-7; TRBD1 matches at 9 bases. The CDR3 length is 14 residues. Germline CDR1 SGDLS, CDR2 YYNGEE. Unmatched junction bases numbered 7, after V lost 4 bases and J lost 5 bases. CDR3 nucleotide sequence: TGTGCCAGCAGCCCCTGGGACAGGGCCCACGAGCAGTACTTC. Protein sequence: CASSPWDRAHEQYF.

This clonotype has at least ten counts. The rearrangement joins TRBV5-1 to TRBJ2-7, with D uncertain. Trimming stripped 4 bases from V and 2 bases from J, with 13 bases between. Germline V CDR1 and CDR2: SGHRS, YFSETQ. The CDR3 spans 14 residues. CDR3 amino acids: CASSPYQGTYEQYF. CDR3 sequence (DNA): TGCGCCAGCAGCCCCTACCAAGGGACCTACGAGCAGTACTTC.

This clonotype was found many times. This chain uses TRBV11-2 with TRBJ2-1, with a weak D call TRBD2 (5 bases). Trimming pared 6 bases from V and 8 bases from J, leaving 8 bases between. The CDR3 covers 11 residues. Germline-derived CDR1 and CDR2 are SGHAT and FQNNGV. CDR3 region: CASSRGYEQFF. The CDR3 nucleotides read TGTGCCAGCAGTCGAGGGTATGAGCAGTTCTTC.

The rearrangement uses TRBV16 and TRBJ1-5, with D unresolved. The CDR3 loop spans 14 amino acids. The V and J ends lost 0 bases and 1 base respectively, with 4 bases between them. Germline V gene sequence: CDR1 KGHSY, CDR2 FQNENV. CDR3 nucleotide sequence: TGTGCCAGCAGCCAATCGAACAGCAATCAGCCCCAGCATTTT. Encoded protein: CASSQSNSNQPQHF.

The chain combines TRBV19 with TRBJ2-3, with no clear D. This CDR3 has 16 residues. V dropped 2 bases and J dropped 3 bases, with 15 bases sitting between them. Germline V gene lookup returns CDR1 LNHDA and CDR2 SQIVND (reference sequence). CDR3 amino acids: CASSIMSRVSTDTQYF. The CDR3 DNA reads TGTGCCAGTAGTATAATGTCAAGGGTCTCTACAGATACGCAGTATTTT.

This clonotype was recorded many times. As DNA, the CDR3 is TGCGCCAGCAGCCATAACACAGGGGGAGGGTCTGAAAAACTGTTTTTT. It encodes CASSHNTGGGSEKLFF. The V and J genes are TRBV4-1 and TRBJ1-4; 8 nucleotides line up with TRBD1. The ends lost 3 bases at V and 7 bases at J; junction bases unmatched: 10. Looked up from germline, CDR1 is MGHRA and CDR2 is YSYEKL. The CDR3 contains 16 residues.

The CDR3 is CASRLGSTTNEKLFF. CDR3 nucleotide sequence: TGTGCCAGCAGGCTGGGGTCCACAACTAATGAAAAACTGTTTTTT. The chain links TRBV12-3 or TRBV12-4 to TRBJ1-4; D call uncertain. V was cut by 6 bases and J by 0 bases, with 11 bases left in between. CDR3 length equals 15 residues.

This clonotype appeared a few times. V gene TRBV7-9 combines with J gene TRBJ2-6; D is uncertain. This CDR3 comprises 14 residues. V lost 4 bases and J lost 2, with 6 bases in between. Germline lookup yields CDR1 SEHNR and CDR2 FQNEAQ (reference sequence). The CDR3 region is CASSYTAGANVLTF. In DNA form, the CDR3 reads TGTGCCAGCAGCTATACGGCTGGGGCCAACGTCCTGACTTTC.

The chain joins TRBV4-3 to TRBJ2-6; no clear D gene. V was trimmed by 1 base and J by 0 bases, leaving 10 bases between them. CDR3 length: 17 residues. Germline CDR1 LGHNA, CDR2 YSLEER. The CDR3 sequence: CASSQALRSSGANVLTF. Here the CDR3 DNA reads TGCGCCAGCAGCCAAGCCCTACGGAGCTCTGGGGCCAACGTCCTGACTTTC.

The chain couples TRBV5-1 to TRBJ2-1; D uncertain. Trimming took 4 bases from V and 0 from J, leaving 8 bases between them. CDR3 length: 14 amino acids. In germline, CDR1 is SGHRS, CDR2 YFSETQ. The CDR3 coding sequence is TGCGCCAGCAGCACTGCGAGCTCCTACAATGAGCAGTTCTTC. It is translated as CASSTASSYNEQFF. Full variable domain (rest looked up from reference TRBV5-1 and TRBJ2-1): KAGVTQTPRYLIKTRGQQVTLSCSPISGHRSVSWYQQTPGQGLQFLFEYFSETQRNKGNFPGRFSGRQFSNSRSEMNVSTLELGDSALYLCASSTASSYNEQFFGPGTRLTVL.

This clonotype was seen at least ten times. This rearrangement joins TRBV5-1 to TRBJ2-2; D possibly corresponds to TRBD2 (6 bases). The germline gives CDR1 SGHRS, CDR2 YFSETQ. The V end lost 4 bases, the J end lost 0 bases, and 16 bases lay between the germline ends. The CDR3 covers 17 residues. The CDR3 region is CASSPGLARANTGELFF. CDR3 bases: TGCGCCAGCAGCCCGGGGCTAGCGCGCGCGAACACCGGGGAGCTGTTTTTT.

In regard to this clonotype: A much larger clone differs by one base, so this may be a read error. V is TRBV11-2 and J is TRBJ2-7; no reliable D call. The CDR3 contains 12 residues. Looked up from germline, CDR1 is SGHAT and CDR2 is FQNNGV. V shed 3 bases and J shed 5 bases, with 8 bases lying between them. The CDR3, as DNA: TGTGCCAGCAGCTTCCTGGGGAACGAGCAGTACTTC. This gives the protein CASSFLGNEQYF.

In its sample, this clonotype was seen many times. The chain links TRBV7-9 to TRBJ2-7, with D uncertain. Looked up from germline, CDR1 is SEHNR and CDR2 is FQNEAQ (reference sequence). The CDR3 consists of 13 residues. Trimming left V 5 bases short and J 0 bases short, with 8 bases between. The DNA for the CDR3 is TGTGCCAGCAGCGGGGTGTACTCCTACGAGCAGTACTTC. Its protein product is CASSGVYSYEQYF. The variable domain in full, with the rest retrieved from reference TRBV7-9 and TRBJ2-7, is DTGVSQNPRHKITKRGQNVTFRCDPISEHNRLYWYRQTLGQGPEFLTYFQNEAQLEKSRLLSDRFSAERPKGSFSTLEIQRTEQGDSAMYLCASSGVYSYEQYFGPGTRLTVT.

The CDR3 here is CASSFGSSGRGGEQFF. The CDR3 DNA reads TGTGCCAGCAGTTTCGGGTCTAGCGGGAGAGGAGGTGAGCAGTTCTTC. V is TRBV12-3 or TRBV12-4 and J is TRBJ2-1; TRBD2 agrees at 10 bases. This CDR3 spans 16 amino acids. Trimming took 3 bases from V and 9 from J; bases not matched to a gene: 11.

This clonotype was recorded a few times. The chain employs TRBV20-1 and TRBJ2-7; 10 positions agree with TRBD1. CDR3 size: 16 residues. Germline CDR1 reads DFQATT; CDR2 reads SNEGSKA (reference sequence). Germline trimming cut 6 bases from V and 4 bases from J; bases unmatched to any gene: 15. The CDR3 loop reads CSAPRAGTGAIYEQYF. The CDR3 DNA sequence: TGCAGTGCCCCCCGGGCAGGGACAGGGGCAATTTACGAGCAGTACTTC.

This clonotype was recorded many times. V usage is TRBV10-2 and J usage is TRBJ2-5; 10 bases are a match to TRBD2. From germline, CDR1 is WSHSY and CDR2 SAAADI. This CDR3 contains 14 residues. V gave up 5 bases and J gave up 9 bases; unmatched junction bases: 9. CDR3 nucleotides: TGCGCCAGCAGTTCCACTAGCGGGGTAGGGGCCCAGTACTTC. Amino acids: CASSSTSGVGAQYF.

This clonotype has only a few counts. CDR3 coding DNA: TGTGCCAGTAGATGGGGGGCGAGCAATCAGCCCCAGCATTTT. Translation gives CASRWGASNQPQHF. V and J are TRBV19 and TRBJ1-5, with D perhaps TRBD1 (6 bases). Germline lookup yields CDR1 LNHDA and CDR2 SQIVND (reference sequence). The CDR3 totals 14 residues. V was shortened by 6 bases and J by 1 base, with 10 bases between the two germline ends.

This clonotype was seen repeatedly, ten times or more. The V call is TRBV6-5, the J call TRBJ1-1, with D tentatively TRBD1 (6 bases). CDR3 size: 17 residues. V was clipped by 5 bases and J by 0 bases, with 19 bases between them. Germline V lookup: CDR1 MNHEY, CDR2 SVGAGI. The DNA for the CDR3 is TGTGCCAGCAGTGCGGCGACAGGAGAGTCCATGAACACTGAAGCTTTCTTT. Residues: CASSAATGESMNTEAFF.